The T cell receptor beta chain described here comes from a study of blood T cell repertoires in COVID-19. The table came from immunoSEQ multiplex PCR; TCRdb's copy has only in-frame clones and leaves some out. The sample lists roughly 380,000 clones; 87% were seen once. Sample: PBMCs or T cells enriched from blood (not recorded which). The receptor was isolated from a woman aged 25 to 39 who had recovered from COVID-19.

DNA of the CDR3: TGTGCCAGCAGCTGGGAAGACAGGGCGGAGGGCTACACCTTC. Protein: CASSWEDRAEGYTF. The rearrangement uses TRBV7-9 and TRBJ1-2; 7 nucleotides line up with TRBD1. J lost 8 bases, V lost 4 bases, and 10 bases had no gene match. The CDR3 totals 14 residues. CDR1 and CDR2 (germline): SEHNR, FQNEAQ (reference sequence).